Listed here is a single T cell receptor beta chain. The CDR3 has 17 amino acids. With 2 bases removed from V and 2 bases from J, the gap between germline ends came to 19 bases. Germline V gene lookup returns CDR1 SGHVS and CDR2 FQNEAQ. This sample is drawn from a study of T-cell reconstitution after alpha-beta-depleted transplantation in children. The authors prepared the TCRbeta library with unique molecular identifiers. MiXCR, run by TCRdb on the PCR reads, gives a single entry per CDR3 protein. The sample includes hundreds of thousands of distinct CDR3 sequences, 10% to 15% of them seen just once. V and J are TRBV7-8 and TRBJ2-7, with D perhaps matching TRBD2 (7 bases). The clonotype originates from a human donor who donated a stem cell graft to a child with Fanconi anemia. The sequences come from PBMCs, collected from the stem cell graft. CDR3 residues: CASSLIDRREITYEQYF. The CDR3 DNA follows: TGTGCCAGCAGCTTAATTGACAGGCGGGAGATTACCTACGAGCAGTACTTC.